The rows below give T cell receptor beta chains drawn from one sample of a study of cytomegalovirus exposure and HLA in healthy donors. Here immunoSEQ multiplex PCR was the method, and the copy in TCRdb shows in-frame clones only, minus some. The table records 100,000 to 120,000 clones, about 73% of them present only once. The material sequenced was PBMCs. All receptors derive from a woman in her 30s in good health and CMV-seronegative. The CDR3 runs from the conserved cysteine through the conserved F or W. The D gene is left open where the match is weak. Clone sizes are given selectively: once, few, many, or a class where the clone is expanded.

>NA|NA|TRBV7-3|TRBJ2-1
TGTGCCAGCAGCGCAATTTTGGGGGGCAATGAGCAGTTCTTC
CASSAILGGNEQFF
>NA|TRBD1|TRBV27|TRBJ2-7
TGTGCCAGCAGTGGGACAGGTGGGGCCTACGAGCAGTACTTC
CASSGTGGAYEQYF
>NA|NA|TRBV11-2|TRBJ2-7
TGTGCCAGCAGCTTACGCGGTACAACCTCCTACGAGCAGTACTTC
CASSLRGTTSYEQYF
>NA|NA|TRBV6-1|TRBJ1-5
TGTGCCAGCGCGGCCAACGGCAATCAGCCCCAGCATTTT
CASAANGNQPQHF
>once|TRBD1|TRBV30|TRBJ1-1
TGTGCCTGGAGTGTACTGGACAGGGTTTCCACTGAAGCTTTCTTT
CAWSVLDRVSTEAFF
>NA|NA|TRBV15|TRBJ2-2
TGTGCCACCAGCGCCAGGGGGGAGAACACCGGGGAGCTGTTTTTT
CATSARGENTGELFF
>NA|NA|TRBV29-1|TRBJ1-2
TGCAGCGTTGAAGGTCGAGTAGCGAACTATGGCTACACCTTC
CSVEGRVANYGYTF
>NA|NA|TRBV7-9|TRBJ1-1
TGTGCCAGCAGCTTAGGGACTGCGAACACTGAAGCTTTCTTT
CASSLGTANTEAFF
>NA|TRBD1|TRBV2|TRBJ1-4
TGTGCCAGCAGTGGACAGGGGAGGGAAAAACTGTTTTTT
CASSGQGREKLFF
>NA|TRBD1|TRBV28|TRBJ1-5
TGTGCCAGCAAGAAAGCCGGGACAGGCAATCAGCCCCAGCATTTT
CASKKAGTGNQPQHF
>NA|TRBD1|TRBV28|TRBJ1-5
TGTGCCAGCAGACCGGGACAGGGCGGGCAGCCCCAGCATTTT
CASRPGQGGQPQHF
>few|NA|TRBV4-1|TRBJ1-1
TGCGCCAGCAGCCAAAGACAGGAGAACACTGAAGCTTTCTTT
CASSQRQENTEAFF
>few|TRBD1|TRBV28|TRBJ1-3
TGTGCCAGCCACAGGGGGCAGGCTGGAAACACCATATATTTT
CASHRGQAGNTIYF
>NA|TRBD2|TRBV7-3|TRBJ2-5
TGTGCCAGCAGCTTAAGGGGGGGCGGGAGGGGAGAGACCCAGTACTTC
CASSLRGGGRGETQYF
>NA|NA|TRBV11-2|TRBJ1-1
TGTGCCAGCAGCTTAGATCGACCGGGTAAAGCTTTCTTT
CASSLDRPGKAFF
>NA|TRBD2|TRBV15|TRBJ2-3
TGTGCCACCAGCAGAGTGAGCGGGAGGGCCGGCACAGATACGCAGTATTTT
CATSRVSGRAGTDTQYF
>NA|TRBD1|TRBV7-2|TRBJ1-2
TGTGCCAGCAGCCGGGACAGGGGGCGTGTTGGCTACACCTTC
CASSRDRGRVGYTF
>NA|NA|TRBV6-1|TRBJ1-2
TGTGCCAGCATGTTGGGCCGAACTAACTATGGCTACACCTTC
CASMLGRTNYGYTF
>NA|NA|TRBV7-2|TRBJ1-3
TGTGCCAGCAGCTTAGTAACGGTCTCTGGAAACACCATATATTTT
CASSLVTVSGNTIYF
>few|TRBD2|TRBV7-9|TRBJ2-5
TGTGCCAGCAGCCGCAGGGAGCGGGACGAGACCCAGTACTTC
CASSRRERDETQYF
>few|TRBD1|TRBV4-2|TRBJ2-7
TGTGCCAGCAGCCTGGGGTCAGAGGGGGCGGACGAGCAGTACTTC
CASSLGSEGADEQYF
>NA|NA|TRBV6-6|TRBJ2-2
TGTGCCAGCAGCCTAGACTCTCCCGGGGAGCTGTTTTTT
CASSLDSPGELFF
>NA|TRBD2|TRBV6-1|TRBJ2-1
TGTGCCAGCACGCTCCAAGCGGGAAACTACAATGAGCAGTTCTTC
CASTLQAGNYNEQFF
>NA|NA|TRBV7-2|TRBJ2-3
TGTGCCAGCAGCTTAGGCCCTCTCAGTGATACGCAGTATTTT
CASSLGPLSDTQYF
>NA|TRBD2|TRBV11-2|TRBJ2-5
TGTGCCAGCAGCTTAGATCTAGCGGGAAAAGAGACCCAGTACTTC
CASSLDLAGKETQYF
>NA|TRBD2|TRBV4-3|TRBJ2-1
TGCGCCAGCAGCCAATTCCGGGGGGGCTCCTACAATGAGCAGTTCTTC
CASSQFRGGSYNEQFF
>once|NA|TRBV30|TRBJ1-2
TGTGCCTGGAGTCTGCAGGGTGGCGTCGATGGCTACACCTTC
CAWSLQGGVDGYTF
>NA|TRBD1|TRBV5-1|TRBJ1-5
TGCGCCAGCTCCCGAGGGGACAGAGACAATCAGCCCCAGCATTTT
CASSRGDRDNQPQHF
>NA|TRBD1|TRBV27|TRBJ2-3
TGTGCCAGCAGCGACAGGGGGAGCACAGATACGCAGTATTTT
CASSDRGSTDTQYF
>NA|TRBD2|TRBV7-2|TRBJ2-7
TGTGCCAGCACGCCGACTAGCGGGATCTACGAGCAGTACTTC
CASTPTSGIYEQYF
>NA|TRBD1|TRBV7-2|TRBJ2-7
TGTGCCAGCAGCTTACCCCCGACGGGACAGGGTTCCTACGAGCAGTACTTC
CASSLPPTGQGSYEQYF
>NA|NA|TRBV6-6|TRBJ2-2
TGTGCCAGCAGTTATAACGGTGGCGGGGAGCTGTTTTTT
CASSYNGGGELFF